Listed below are T cell receptor beta chains from one sample, sequenced in a study of T cell responses to AZD1222 COVID-19 vaccine. Method: immunoSEQ multiplex PCR; TCRdb's copy keeps in-frame clones and lacks some. Of roughly 160,000 clones in the sample, 80% to 95% are singletons; the top ten hold 1.6%. The sequenced sample was peripheral blood, obtained on day 0 of AZD1222 vaccination. These receptors all come from an adult in good health. The CDR3 runs from the conserved cysteine through the conserved F or W. Each record gives: CDR3 protein, CDR3 DNA, clone size, D gene, V gene, J gene. A D gene is named only where the DNA matches it firmly. A row's size may be missing; if present it is once, few, many or a size class.

CDR3: CASSLVGNLARETSYEQYF
DNA: TGTGCCAGCAGTTTGGTCGGGAATCTAGCGCGGGAGACCTCCTACGAGCAGTACTTC
size: .
D: TRBD2
V: TRBV27
J: TRBJ2-7

CDR3: CASRTTGGEGYTF
DNA: TGCGCCAGCAGAACCACCGGGGGTGAGGGCTACACCTTC
size: .
D: .
V: TRBV5-1
J: TRBJ1-2

CDR3: CASSVGQVQETQYF
DNA: TGTGCCAGCAGTGTTGGGCAGGTCCAAGAGACCCAGTACTTC
size: .
D: .
V: TRBV2
J: TRBJ2-5

CDR3: CASSQGRGYGYTF
DNA: TGTGCCAGCTCACAGGGAAGGGGCTATGGCTACACCTTC
size: .
D: .
V: TRBV18
J: TRBJ1-2

CDR3: CASTPRGQASYEQYF
DNA: TGTGCCAGCACCCCCCGCGGGCAGGCCTCCTACGAGCAGTACTTC
size: many
D: .
V: TRBV5-4
J: TRBJ2-7

CDR3: CASSYRTGGWDEQFF
DNA: TGTGCCAGCAGTTACCGGACAGGGGGCTGGGATGAGCAGTTCTTC
size: .
D: TRBD1
V: TRBV6-2/TRBV6-3
J: TRBJ2-1

CDR3: CASSQDSVYGYTF
DNA: TGTGCCAGCAGCCAAGACTCTGTCTATGGCTACACCTTC
size: .
D: .
V: TRBV6-1
J: TRBJ1-2

CDR3: CSVSQIAGGPSHEQFF
DNA: TGCAGCGTTTCTCAGATAGCGGGAGGGCCCTCCCATGAGCAGTTCTTC
size: .
D: TRBD2
V: TRBV29-1
J: TRBJ2-1

CDR3: CSVDPAGGHEQYF
DNA: TGCAGCGTTGACCCGGCAGGGGGCCACGAGCAGTACTTC
size: .
D: TRBD1
V: TRBV29-1
J: TRBJ2-7

CDR3: CASRTTGTTNEQYF
DNA: TGTGCCAGTAGGACCACCGGGACAACAAACGAGCAGTACTTC
size: .
D: .
V: TRBV19
J: TRBJ2-7

CDR3: CASSLRGGRQPQHF
DNA: TGTGCCAGCAGCTTGAGAGGCGGCAGACAGCCCCAGCATTTT
size: .
D: .
V: TRBV5-6
J: TRBJ1-5

CDR3: CASSFARSSYNEQFF
DNA: TGTGCCAGCAGCTTTGCCAGGAGCTCCTACAATGAGCAGTTCTTC
size: .
D: .
V: TRBV11-2
J: TRBJ2-1

CDR3: CSVERSANYGYTF
DNA: TGCAGCGTTGAGAGGTCAGCTAACTATGGCTACACCTTC
size: .
D: .
V: TRBV29-1
J: TRBJ1-2

CDR3: CASSLRRTSGRARSYNEQFF
DNA: TGTGCCAGCAGTTTACGGAGGACTAGCGGGAGGGCCCGCTCCTACAATGAGCAGTTCTTC
size: .
D: TRBD2
V: TRBV28
J: TRBJ2-1

CDR3: CASSVPGTGVPEAFF
DNA: TGTGCCAGTAGTGTTCCCGGGACAGGGGTGCCTGAAGCTTTCTTT
size: once
D: TRBD1
V: TRBV19
J: TRBJ1-1

CDR3: CASSQGWIQGLAGGRDEQFF
DNA: TGTGCCAGCAGCCAAGGGTGGATCCAAGGACTAGCGGGAGGGAGGGATGAGCAGTTCTTC
size: .
D: TRBD2
V: TRBV14
J: TRBJ2-1

CDR3: CASSIDQSPHNEQFF
DNA: TGTGCCAGTAGTATAGATCAGAGTCCCCACAATGAGCAGTTCTTC
size: .
D: .
V: TRBV19
J: TRBJ2-1